This is a list of T cell receptor beta chains from one sample in a study of blood T cell repertoires in COVID-19. Data came from immunoSEQ multiplex PCR; TCRdb stores just in-frame clones and leaves some out. The table records about 340,000 clones, around four fifths of them present only once. Material: peripheral blood. Receptors were obtained from a man aged 30 to 39 with active or convalescent COVID-19. The CDR3 runs from the conserved cysteine through the conserved F or W.

J gene	V gene	CDR3 protein
TRBJ2-7	TRBV4-2	CASSQRWASGRDEQYF
TRBJ2-7	TRBV5-4	CASSLASAGLIHEQYF
TRBJ2-7	TRBV3-1/TRBV3-2	CASSLLTGEQYF
TRBJ2-2	TRBV4-1	CASSRQTGDLTGELFF
TRBJ2-7	TRBV3-1/TRBV3-2	CASGNGDFYEQYF
TRBJ2-1	TRBV7-2	CASSLVHGGMIPIYNEQFF
TRBJ2-5	TRBV28	CASSYRRSQETQYF
TRBJ1-1	TRBV28	CASITTSGAEAFF
TRBJ1-2	TRBV24-1	CATSARTGTFYGYTF
TRBJ2-1	TRBV4-2	CASSQELAGGVDEQFF
TRBJ1-4	TRBV24-1	CATRNYRDRPCWNEKLFF
TRBJ2-1	TRBV4-2	CASSQLGRAGYNEQFF
TRBJ1-2	TRBV24-1	CATSDRGDGYTF
TRBJ1-2	TRBV11-1	CASSPSRDRAGGYTF
TRBJ2-5	TRBV7-3	CASSESRGEETQYF
TRBJ2-3	TRBV6-5	CASSPGQGQGDTQYF
TRBJ2-7	TRBV18	CASSHTSSYEQYF
TRBJ2-5	TRBV18	CASSLDMEETQYF
TRBJ1-2	TRBV30	CARGQGGAEGYTF
TRBJ2-1	TRBV7-3	CASSSLAGGPIEQFF
TRBJ1-2	TRBV5-1	CASSSTGGSYGYTF
TRBJ2-7	TRBV28	CATISVPGHRTYEQYF